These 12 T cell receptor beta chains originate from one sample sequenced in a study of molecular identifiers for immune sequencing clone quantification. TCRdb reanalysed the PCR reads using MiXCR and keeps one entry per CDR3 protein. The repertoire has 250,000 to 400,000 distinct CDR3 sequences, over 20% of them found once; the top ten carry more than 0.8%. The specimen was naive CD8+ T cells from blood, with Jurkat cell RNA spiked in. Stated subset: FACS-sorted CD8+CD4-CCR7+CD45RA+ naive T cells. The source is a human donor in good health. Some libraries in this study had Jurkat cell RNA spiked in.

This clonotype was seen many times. CDR3 residues: CASSLTVTYEQYF. Written as DNA, the CDR3 is TGTGCCAGCAGCTTGACAGTAACCTACGAGCAGTACTTC. V and J are TRBV5-5 and TRBJ2-7, with D uncertain. The germline V gene encodes CDR1 SGHKS and CDR2 YYEKEE (reference sequence). The CDR3 covers 13 residues. V gave up 1 base and J gave up 2 bases, with 7 bases separating them.

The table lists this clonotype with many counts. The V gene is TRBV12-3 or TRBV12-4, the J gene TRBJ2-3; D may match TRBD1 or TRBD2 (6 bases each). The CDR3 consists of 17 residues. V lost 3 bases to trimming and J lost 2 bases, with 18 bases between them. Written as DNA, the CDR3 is TGTGCCAGCAGTTTTAATTCGGGGGCGCGTAACACAGATACGCAGTATTTT. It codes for CASSFNSGARNTDTQYF.

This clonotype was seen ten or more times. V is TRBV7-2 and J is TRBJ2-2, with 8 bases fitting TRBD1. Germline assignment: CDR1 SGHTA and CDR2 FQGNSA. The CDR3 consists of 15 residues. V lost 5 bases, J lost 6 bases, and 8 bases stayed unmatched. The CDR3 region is CASSRGQGGSGELFF. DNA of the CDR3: TGTGCCAGCAGCCGCGGACAGGGAGGATCCGGGGAGCTGTTTTTT. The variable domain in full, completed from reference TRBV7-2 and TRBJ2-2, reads GAGVSQSPSNKVTEKGKDVELRCDPISGHTALYWYRQSLGQGLEFLIYFQGNSAPDKSGLPSDRFSAERTGGSVSTLTIQRTQQEDSAVYLCASSRGQGGSGELFFGEGSRLTVL.

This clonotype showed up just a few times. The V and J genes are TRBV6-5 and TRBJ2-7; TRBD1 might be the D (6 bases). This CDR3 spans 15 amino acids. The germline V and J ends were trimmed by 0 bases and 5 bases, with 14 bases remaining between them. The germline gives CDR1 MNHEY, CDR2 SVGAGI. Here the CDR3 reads CASSYSTTGGDEQYF. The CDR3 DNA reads TGTGCCAGCAGTTACTCTACGACAGGAGGCGACGAGCAGTACTTC.

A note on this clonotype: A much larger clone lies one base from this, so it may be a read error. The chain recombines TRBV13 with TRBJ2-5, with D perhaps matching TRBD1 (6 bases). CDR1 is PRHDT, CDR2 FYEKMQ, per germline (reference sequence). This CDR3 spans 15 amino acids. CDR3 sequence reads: CAGSLDSGPQETQYF. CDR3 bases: TGTGCCGGCAGCTTGGACAGTGGCCCGCAAGAGACCCAGTACTTC.

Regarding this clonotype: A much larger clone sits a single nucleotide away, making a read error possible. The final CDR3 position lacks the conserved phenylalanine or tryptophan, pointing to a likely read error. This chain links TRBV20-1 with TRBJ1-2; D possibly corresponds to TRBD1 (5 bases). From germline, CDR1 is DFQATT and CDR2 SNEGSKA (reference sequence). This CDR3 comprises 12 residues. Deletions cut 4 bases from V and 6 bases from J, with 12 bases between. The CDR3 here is CSAMTVYHGYTI. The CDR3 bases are TGCAGTGCTATGACAGTCTATCATGGCTACACCATC.

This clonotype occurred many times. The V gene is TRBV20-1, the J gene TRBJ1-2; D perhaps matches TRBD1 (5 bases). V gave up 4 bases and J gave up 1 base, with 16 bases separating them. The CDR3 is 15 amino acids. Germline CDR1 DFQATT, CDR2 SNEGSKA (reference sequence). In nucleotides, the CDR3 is TGCAGTGCTAACCGGGACGGCCTGTTTAACTATGGCTACACCTTC. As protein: CSANRDGLFNYGYTF.

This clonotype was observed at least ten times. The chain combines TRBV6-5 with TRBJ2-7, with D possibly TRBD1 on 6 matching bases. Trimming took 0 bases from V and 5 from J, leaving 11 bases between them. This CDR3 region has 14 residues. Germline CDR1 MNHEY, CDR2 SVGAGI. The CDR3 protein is CASSYSVGDNEQYF. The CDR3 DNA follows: TGTGCCAGCAGTTACTCGGTCGGGGACAACGAGCAGTACTTC.

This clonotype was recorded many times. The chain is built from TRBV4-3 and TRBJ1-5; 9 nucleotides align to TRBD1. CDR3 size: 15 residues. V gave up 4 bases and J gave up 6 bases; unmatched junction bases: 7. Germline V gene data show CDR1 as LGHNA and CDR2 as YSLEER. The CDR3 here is CASSLSTGGFQPQHF. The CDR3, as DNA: TGCGCCAGCAGCCTAAGCACAGGGGGCTTTCAGCCCCAGCATTTT.

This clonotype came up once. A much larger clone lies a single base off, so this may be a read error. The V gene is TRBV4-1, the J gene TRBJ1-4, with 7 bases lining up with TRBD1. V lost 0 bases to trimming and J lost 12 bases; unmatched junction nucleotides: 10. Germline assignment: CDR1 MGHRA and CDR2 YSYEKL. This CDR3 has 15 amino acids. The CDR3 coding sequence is TGCGCCAGCAGCCAAGATAAGGGGGCAGGGGAAGAACTGTTTTTT. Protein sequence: CASSQDKGAGEELFF.

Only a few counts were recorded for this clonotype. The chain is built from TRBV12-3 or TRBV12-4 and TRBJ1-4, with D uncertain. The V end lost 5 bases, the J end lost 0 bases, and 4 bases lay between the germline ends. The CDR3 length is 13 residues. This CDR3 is CASSEATNEKLFF. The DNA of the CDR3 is TGTGCCAGCAGTGAGGCAACTAATGAAAAACTGTTTTTT.

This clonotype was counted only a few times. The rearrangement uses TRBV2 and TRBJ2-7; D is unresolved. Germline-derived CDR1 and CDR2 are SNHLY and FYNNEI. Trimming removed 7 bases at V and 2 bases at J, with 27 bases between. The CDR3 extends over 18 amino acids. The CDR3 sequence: CASIINFGLVGRPYEQYF. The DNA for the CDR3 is TGTGCCAGCATCATCAACTTTGGTCTAGTCGGAAGACCCTACGAGCAGTACTTC.